The T cell receptor (beta chain) described here comes from a study of T cells in Graves' hyperthyroidism and ophthalmopathy. RNA transcripts served as the template for amplifying TCR beta CDR3 regions. First-round RT-PCR of the TCR CDR3 relied on the HTBI primer set. TCRdb called the multiplex PCR reads again in MiXCR, with one record for every CDR3 protein. The sample has approximately 46,000 distinct CDR3 sequences; roughly 50% are singletons. Pregnant or lactating patients were excluded, as were those with uncontrolled infection or other autoimmune disease. CDR1 and CDR2 (germline): SGDLS, YYNGEE. This CDR3 has 14 amino acids. The V end lost 3 bases, the J end lost 1 base, and 10 bases lay between the germline ends.

Sample: peripheral blood or thyroid tissue (not recorded which). The source is a woman between 45 and 65 years old with Graves' hyperthyroidism. The chain carries TRBV9 and TRBJ1-2; unclear D gene. As DNA, the CDR3 is TGTGCCAGCAGCGCCAGTGGGGATAACTATGGCTACACCTTC. This gives the protein CASSASGDNYGYTF.